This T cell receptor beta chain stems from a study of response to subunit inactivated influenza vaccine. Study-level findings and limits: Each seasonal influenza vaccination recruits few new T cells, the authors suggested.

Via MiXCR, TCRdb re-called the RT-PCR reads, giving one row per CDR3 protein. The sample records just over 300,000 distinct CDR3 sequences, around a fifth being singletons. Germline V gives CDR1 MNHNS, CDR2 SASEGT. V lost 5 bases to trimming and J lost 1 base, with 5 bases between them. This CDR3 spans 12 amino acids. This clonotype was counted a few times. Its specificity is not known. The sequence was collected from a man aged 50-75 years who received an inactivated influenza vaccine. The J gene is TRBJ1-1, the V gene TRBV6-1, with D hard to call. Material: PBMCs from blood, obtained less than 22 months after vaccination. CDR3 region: CASSRQNTEAFF. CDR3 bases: TGTGCCAGCAGTCGCCAGAACACTGAAGCTTTCTTT.